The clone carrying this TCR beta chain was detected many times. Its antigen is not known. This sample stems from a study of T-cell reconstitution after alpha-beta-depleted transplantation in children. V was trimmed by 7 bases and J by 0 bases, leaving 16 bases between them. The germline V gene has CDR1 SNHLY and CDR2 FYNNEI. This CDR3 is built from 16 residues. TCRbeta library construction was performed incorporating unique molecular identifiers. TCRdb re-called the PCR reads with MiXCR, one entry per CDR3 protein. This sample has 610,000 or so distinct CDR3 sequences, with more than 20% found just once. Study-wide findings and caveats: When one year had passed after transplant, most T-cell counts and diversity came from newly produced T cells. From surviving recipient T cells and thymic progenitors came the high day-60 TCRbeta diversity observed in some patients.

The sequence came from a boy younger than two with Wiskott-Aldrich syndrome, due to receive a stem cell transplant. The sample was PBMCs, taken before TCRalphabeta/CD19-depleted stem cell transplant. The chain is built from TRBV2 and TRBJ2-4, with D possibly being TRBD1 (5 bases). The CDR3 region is CASIPTGALAKNIQYF. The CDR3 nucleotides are TGTGCCAGCATCCCAACAGGAGCGCTAGCCAAAAACATTCAGTACTTC.